The 19 T cell receptor beta chains below come from one sample, sequenced in a study of T cell responses to AZD1222 COVID-19 vaccine. The repertoire was sequenced with immunoSEQ multiplex PCR; TCRdb's copy has only in-frame clones and lacks some. The data hold 85,000 or so clones, with around 90% observed a single time. Sequenced material: peripheral blood, taken 28 days after the second AZD1222 dose. The receptor set was obtained from an adult who received the AZD1222 COVID-19 vaccine.

This chain connects TRBV18 to TRBJ2-1; 11 bases line up with TRBD1. V dropped 3 bases and J dropped 7; count of bases not matched to a gene: 5. Looked up from germline, CDR1 is KGHSH and CDR2 is LQKENI. The CDR3 totals 15 residues. The CDR3 spells CASSPGTGGRNEQFF. The DNA of the CDR3 is TGTGCCAGCTCACCCGGGACAGGGGGTCGGAATGAGCAGTTCTTC. Filled out from reference TRBV18 and TRBJ2-1, the complete variable domain reads NAGVMQNPRHLVRRRGQEARLRCSPMKGHSHVYWYRQLPEEGLKFMVYLQKENIIDESGMPKERFSAEFPKEGPSILRIQQVVRGDSAAYFCASSPGTGGRNEQFFGPGTRLTVL.

The V gene is TRBV6-5, the J gene TRBJ1-1, with D unclear. The CDR3 is 12 residues long. Trimming took 11 bases from V and 1 from J, leaving 11 bases between them. Per germline, CDR1 MNHEY and CDR2 SVGAGI. The CDR3 nucleotides are TGTGCCGCATCCGGACCGAACACTGAAGCTTTCTTT. Translating it yields CAASGPNTEAFF.

The chain employs TRBV6-2 or TRBV6-3 and TRBJ1-5; maybe TRBD1 (6 bases). The CDR3 is made up of 14 amino acids. Trimming removed 0 bases from V and 6 bases from J, with 9 bases in between. Germline V lookup: CDR1 MNHEY, CDR2 SVGEGT. CDR3 region: CASSYSGGGQPQHF. The CDR3 nucleotides are TGTGCCAGCAGTTACTCAGGGGGGGGTCAGCCCCAGCATTTT.

This CDR3 is CASSWISGAGANVLTF. In nucleotides, the CDR3 is TGCGCCAGCAGCTGGATTAGCGGGGCTGGGGCCAACGTCCTGACTTTC. The chain recombines TRBV5-1 with TRBJ2-6, with 8 bases aligning to TRBD2. From germline, CDR1 is SGHRS and CDR2 YFSETQ. The V and J ends lost 3 bases and 2 bases, in that order; junction bases with no gene match: 4. The CDR3 is 16 residues long. The whole variable domain, filled in from reference TRBV5-1 and TRBJ2-6, reads KAGVTQTPRYLIKTRGQQVTLSCSPISGHRSVSWYQQTPGQGLQFLFEYFSETQRNKGNFPGRFSGRQFSNSRSEMNVSTLELGDSALYLCASSWISGAGANVLTFGAGSRLTVL.

This chain joins TRBV5-1 and TRBJ1-1; no clear D. This CDR3 is built from 14 residues. Germline V gives CDR1 SGHRS, CDR2 YFSETQ. The V and J ends lost 4 bases and 0 bases respectively, with 10 bases between them. Written as DNA, the CDR3 is TGCGCCAGCAGCCCATTGGGGATGAACACTGAAGCTTTCTTT. Residues: CASSPLGMNTEAFF.

This clone showed up just once. The chain combines TRBV11-2 with TRBJ1-5, with a possible D match to TRBD1 (5 bases). V gave up 1 base and J gave up 7 bases, with 17 bases separating them. Germline V CDR1 and CDR2: SGHAT, FQNNGV. There are 16 residues in the CDR3. This CDR3 is CASSLGHGARGQPQHF. The CDR3 DNA is TGTGCCAGCAGCTTAGGTCACGGGGCTAGGGGACAGCCCCAGCATTTT.

This clone has only one observation. This chain connects TRBV10-3 to TRBJ2-7; 10 nucleotides align to TRBD1. The germline CDR1 and CDR2 sequences are ENHRY and SYGVKD. Unmatched junction bases numbered 5, after V lost 6 bases and J lost 3 bases. This CDR3 is built from 14 residues. The CDR3 region is CAIRAGTGVYEQYF. The CDR3 DNA reads TGTGCCATCAGAGCCGGGACAGGGGTCTACGAGCAGTACTTC.

The rearrangement joins TRBV15 to TRBJ1-1; the D gene is possibly TRBD1 (5 bases). V lost 4 bases and J 5 bases, leaving 14 bases between the germline ends. Germline V lookup: CDR1 LNHNV, CDR2 YYDKDF (reference sequence). The CDR3 covers 14 residues. The CDR3 spells CATSIQRRGTEAFF. Here the CDR3 DNA reads TGTGCCACCAGCATCCAACGGAGGGGAACTGAAGCTTTCTTT.

The rearrangement uses TRBV28 and TRBJ2-7, with 11 bases lining up with TRBD2. J lost 2 bases, V lost 6 bases, and 6 bases had no gene match. The germline gives CDR1 MDHEN, CDR2 SYDVKM. This CDR3 region has 15 residues. The CDR3 loop reads CASRPTSGGTYEQYF. Here the CDR3 DNA reads TGTGCCAGCAGGCCTACTAGCGGGGGAACCTACGAGCAGTACTTC.

This sequence joins TRBV3-1 (or the pseudogene TRBV3-2) and TRBJ2-1; unclear D gene. The CDR3 is 13 residues long. Between the trimmed V and J ends, which lost 5 bases and 0 bases, there was a span of 5 bases. CDR1 is LGHDT and CDR2 is YNNKEL in the germline V gene (reference sequence). CDR3 DNA sequence: TGTGCCAGCAGCGAGAGCTCCTACAATGAGCAGTTCTTC. Its translation: CASSESSYNEQFF.

V gene TRBV30 combines with J gene TRBJ1-3, with D perhaps matching TRBD1 (5 bases). Germline CDR1 GTSNPN, CDR2 SVGIG (reference sequence). V lost 3 bases and J lost 2, with 5 bases in between. The CDR3 is made up of 12 amino acids. Here the CDR3 DNA reads TGTGCCTGGAGGACAGCTGGAAACACCATATATTTT. Encoded protein: CAWRTAGNTIYF.

This chain links TRBV10-3 with TRBJ2-7; maybe TRBD1 (5 bases). V dropped 2 bases and J dropped 0 bases, with 8 bases sitting between them. Germline CDR1 is ENHRY and CDR2 is SYGVKD. The CDR3 extends over 14 amino acids. Here the CDR3 DNA reads TGTGCCATCAGTGAGCGACAGAGCTCCTACGAGCAGTACTTC. Translating gives CAISERQSSYEQYF.

The V and J genes are TRBV3-1 (or the pseudogene TRBV3-2) and TRBJ1-1, with TRBD1 as a possible D gene (6 bases). V lost 1 base to trimming and J lost 5 bases, with 11 bases between them. This CDR3 region has 14 residues. Germline values: CDR1 LGHDT, CDR2 YNNKEL (reference sequence). The DNA for the CDR3 is TGTGCCAGCAGCCAAGGCAGGGGAGGGACTGAAGCTTTCTTT. Its translation: CASSQGRGGTEAFF.

The chain is built from TRBV24-1 and TRBJ1-4, with 8 bases lining up with TRBD1. This CDR3 spans 15 amino acids. Trimming at V came to 4 bases and at J to 7 bases, leaving 7 bases not matched to a gene. CDR1 and CDR2 (germline): KGHDR, SFDVKD. The CDR3, as DNA: TGTGCCACCAGTGACCCGACAGGGGTGGTTGAAAAACTGTTTTTT. Encoded protein: CATSDPTGVVEKLFF.

The chain couples TRBV30 to TRBJ2-7, with D perhaps matching TRBD2 (5 bases). This CDR3 has 12 amino acids. Germline V CDR1 and CDR2: GTSNPN, SVGIG (reference sequence). Trimming removed 2 bases at V and 3 bases at J, with 8 bases between. The CDR3 DNA sequence: TGTGCCTGGAGTCTGGGAGACTACGAGCAGTACTTC. This codes for CAWSLGDYEQYF. The whole variable domain, filled in from reference TRBV30 and TRBJ2-7, reads SQTIHQWPATLVQPVGSPLSLECTVEGTSNPNLYWYRQAAGRGLQLLFYSVGIGQISSEVPQNLSASRPQDRQFILSSKKLLLSDSGFYLCAWSLGDYEQYFGPGTRLTVT.

The chain combines TRBV19 with TRBJ1-1, with 8 bases that match TRBD1. The CDR3 runs to 15 residues. Germline V CDR1 and CDR2: LNHDA, SQIVND (reference sequence). Trimming took 7 bases from V and 4 from J; bases not matched to a gene: 11. The CDR3 loop is CASKKWGQGATEAFF. The DNA of the CDR3 is TGTGCCAGTAAAAAGTGGGGTCAGGGGGCCACTGAAGCTTTCTTT.

This chain joins TRBV9 and TRBJ1-2; 8 positions match TRBD1. V was clipped by 4 bases and J by 5 bases; unmatched bases: 10. The CDR3 is 15 amino acids. Looked up from germline, CDR1 is SGDLS and CDR2 is YYNGEE. CDR3 nucleotide sequence: TGTGCCAGCAGCCAGGACAGGGCCCTCATATATGGCTACACCTTC. Protein: CASSQDRALIYGYTF.

This clone was picked up one time. The CDR3 spells CASRPTETPWNTEAFF. CDR3 nucleotide sequence: TGTGCCAGCAGGCCGACAGAGACCCCATGGAACACTGAAGCTTTCTTT. The chain couples TRBV5-4 to TRBJ1-1, with D maybe TRBD1 (5 bases). Per germline, CDR1 SGHNT and CDR2 YYREEE (reference sequence). The CDR3 totals 16 residues. V dropped 5 bases and J dropped 1 base, with 18 bases sitting between them.

The chain has TRBV9 and TRBJ2-1; either TRBD1 or TRBD2 may fit D (5 bases each). V lost 3 bases and J lost 9, with 22 bases in between. This CDR3 has 16 amino acids. Germline V gene lookup returns CDR1 SGDLS and CDR2 YYNGEE. DNA of the CDR3: TGTGCCAGCAGCGAGACCGGGACGCCGGTCGATCGTGAGCAGTTCTTC. This gives the protein CASSETGTPVDREQFF.